Listed below are T cell receptor beta chains from one sample, sequenced in a study of CD8 T cells in Susac syndrome. From the immunoSEQ multiplex PCR reads, TCRdb called clonotypes with MiXCR, one entry per CDR3 protein. The sample has 75,000 to 100,000 distinct CDR3 sequences; 85% to 95% are singletons. The sequencing sample was made of CD8+ T cells from PBMCs. Every receptor here comes from a human donor in good health. Each CDR3 is given with its conserved first and last residue. D genes are given only for firm matches. The size field is filled for only some rows; it gives once, few, many or a size class.

d_call clone_size j_call v_call cdr3_nt cdr3_aa
. . TRBJ1-6 TRBV20-1 TGCAGTGCTATCCAACCCCGGGAGAGCTCCTATAATTCACCCCTCCACTTT CSAIQPRESSYNSPLHF
. . TRBJ2-1 TRBV7-9 TGTGCCAGCAGCTTATCAGCCGGGCCTGGGAATGAGCAGTTCTTC CASSLSAGPGNEQFF
. . TRBJ2-3 TRBV15 TGTGCCACAACGATTGGGGCAGCCTCTAGCACAGATACGCAGTATTTT CATTIGAASSTDTQYF
. . TRBJ1-5 TRBV4-2 TGTGCCAGCAGCCAAGTAGAGGGGAATCAGCCCCAGCATTTT CASSQVEGNQPQHF
. . TRBJ1-5 TRBV7-2 TGTGCCAGCAGTCCGGACGGCTATAGCAATCAGCCCCAGCATTTT CASSPDGYSNQPQHF
. . TRBJ2-1 TRBV20-1 TGCAGTGCTAGTTATGAGCAGTTCTTC CSASYEQFF
. few TRBJ2-7 TRBV9 TGTGCCAGCAGCATCGGTAATTCGGCATACGAGCAGTACTTC CASSIGNSAYEQYF
. . TRBJ1-2 TRBV29-1 TGCAGCGTTGAGAGGGGGACGAAAACCTATGGCTACACCTTC CSVERGTKTYGYTF
. . TRBJ2-1 TRBV28 TGTGCCAGCAAGGGGCAGAGCTCCTACAATGAGCAGTTCTTC CASKGQSSYNEQFF
TRBD1 few TRBJ2-7 TRBV15 TGTGCCACCAGCAGAGATGACCCCGGGACAGGGGCCTACGAGCAGTACTTC CATSRDDPGTGAYEQYF
. . TRBJ2-6 TRBV7-9 TGTGCCAGCAGCCTGGCTATTGGGGGGGCCAACGTCCTGACTTTC CASSLAIGGANVLTF
. . TRBJ1-2 TRBV12-3/TRBV12-4 TGTGCCAGCAAAGGGAACAGGAACCCTTCACCTAAACCCGACTATGGCTACACCTTC CASKGNRNPSPKPDYGYTF
. . TRBJ2-7 TRBV20-1 TGCAGTGCTGGTACGCTGGCAATGGGCCGGGGCTCCTACGAGCAGTACTTC CSAGTLAMGRGSYEQYF
. . TRBJ2-7 TRBV7-9 TGTGCCAGCAGCTTGACGTCATACGAGCAGTACTTC CASSLTSYEQYF
. . TRBJ1-1 TRBV3-1 TGTGCCAGCAGCCAAGATAGGGGCCACACTGAAGCTTTCTTT CASSQDRGHTEAFF
TRBD1 once TRBJ1-1 TRBV27 TGTGCCAGCAGTAGACAGGGATCTGAGGCTTTCTTT CASSRQGSEAFF
. once TRBJ2-1 TRBV29-1 TGCAGCGCTTCGACACGGACAGGCGGGAGCAAGGATGAGCAGTTCTTC CSASTRTGGSKDEQFF
TRBD1 . TRBJ1-2 TRBV6-4 TGTGCCAGCAGTAAGGCAGGGGGTACTAACTATGGCTACACCTTC CASSKAGGTNYGYTF
. . TRBJ1-5 TRBV21-1 TGTGCCAGCAGCAAGAGGGAGTCACAGGGTGTCCAGCCCCAGCATTTT CASSKRESQGVQPQHF
. . TRBJ2-1 TRBV2 TGTGCCAGCAGGGCCCGGGGCTCCTACAATGAGCAGTTCTTC CASRARGSYNEQFF
. once TRBJ2-1 TRBV12-3/TRBV12-4 TGTGCCAGCAGTTCATCCAATGAGCAGTTCTTC CASSSSNEQFF
. . TRBJ2-7 TRBV6-4 TGTGCCAGCAGTGAGTGGCAGGGGTACGAGCAGTACTTC CASSEWQGYEQYF
. . TRBJ1-5 TRBV6-5 TGTGCCAGCAGTTCCATTGGCCCGCCCCAGCATTTT CASSSIGPPQHF
. . TRBJ2-1 TRBV7-2 TGTGCCAGCAGCTTTGGGATGGTTGAGCAGTTCTTC CASSFGMVEQFF
. . TRBJ2-1 TRBV6-4 TGTGCCAGCAGTGATGAAGCTACCTCCTACAATGAGCAGTTCTTC CASSDEATSYNEQFF
TRBD2 . TRBJ2-5 TRBV7-3 TGTGCCAGCAGCATAGTAGCGGGAGAGGCCCTAGAGACCCAGTACTTC CASSIVAGEALETQYF
. . TRBJ1-2 TRBV13 TGTGCCAGCAGCTTAGGACAGGGTATCTCTGGCTACACCTTC CASSLGQGISGYTF
. . TRBJ2-5 TRBV27 TGTGCCAGCAGTTTATCGGGGGACGGTCAAGGAGGGGAGACCCAGTACTTC CASSLSGDGQGGETQYF
. . TRBJ2-3 TRBV20-1 TGCAGTGCAAACCTTGTGTTGGGGGCCCTCACAGATACGCAGTATTTT CSANLVLGALTDTQYF
. . TRBJ2-7 TRBV29-1 TGCAGCGTTGGAGGGGGACAAACGAGCTCCTACGAGCAGTACTTC CSVGGGQTSSYEQYF
. . TRBJ2-4 TRBV9 TGTGCCAGCAGCCCGACGAACAAGGGATTCAAAAACATTCAGTACTTC CASSPTNKGFKNIQYF
. . TRBJ2-2 TRBV9 TGTGCCAGCAGCGCCGCCTCGACCGCCGGGGAGCTGTTTTTT CASSAASTAGELFF
TRBD2 once TRBJ2-1 TRBV7-2 TGTGCCAGCAGCTTAATTCGAGCGGGGGGGTACAATGAGCAGTTCTTC CASSLIRAGGYNEQFF
. . TRBJ2-5 TRBV29-1 TGCAGCGTTATACCCCAGGCTAAACAAGAGACCCAGTACTTC CSVIPQAKQETQYF
TRBD1 . TRBJ2-5 TRBV7-9 TGTGCCAGCAGCCATATCGACCAGGGGGCGAAAGAGACCCAGTACTTC CASSHIDQGAKETQYF
. . TRBJ2-7 TRBV5-6 TGTGCCAGCAGCTTACAGGACACATTCTACGAGCAGTACTTC CASSLQDTFYEQYF
. . TRBJ1-5 TRBV9 TGTGCCAGCAGCTTCGACAGCAATCAGCCCCAGCATTTT CASSFDSNQPQHF
. . TRBJ1-6 TRBV13 TGTGCCAGCAGCTGGGGGCAGGGAGGGAATTCACCCCTCCACTTT CASSWGQGGNSPLHF
. . TRBJ1-5 TRBV9 TGTGCCAGCGGGGGGAACGGCAATCAGCCCCAGCATTTT CASGGNGNQPQHF
. . TRBJ2-7 TRBV20-1 TGCAGTGCTAGAGATGGAGGGTTGGGGGGACTCTCACGAGAGCAGTACTTC CSARDGGLGGLSREQYF
. once TRBJ1-2 TRBV20-1 TGCAGTGCTAGAGATCCCCCTGGCTACACCTTC CSARDPPGYTF